Here is one T cell receptor (beta chain) with its context. Its antigen is unidentified. Researchers collected approximately 9.5 milliliters of peripheral blood from every single donor. This entry is derived from a study of blood T cells in healthy people across ages. A second PCR, run for roughly 7 to 12 cycles, used a sample-barcoded 5' primer plus a J-beta primer mix. Each of the cDNA molecules was tagged by a template-switch adaptor with 12 random nucleotides. TCRdb independently ran MiXCR on the 5' RACE reads; one entry per CDR3 protein. Among over 1.5 million distinct CDR3 sequences listed, less than 50% were seen once. The CDR3 length is 15 residues. Germline CDR1 reads MNHNY; CDR2 reads SVGAGI (reference sequence). The ends lost 6 bases at V and 4 bases at J; junction bases unmatched: 9. The study's findings and limits: Among T cells, TCR beta diversity per million cells dropped roughly linearly as age rose.

The chain is built from TRBV6-6 and TRBJ2-7, with 10 bases fitting TRBD2. The TCR originated in a woman aged 40 to 55 in good health. The sequenced material came from blood. The CDR3 is CASRTLAGVRYEQYF. The CDR3 nucleotides are TGTGCCAGCAGGACTCTAGCGGGGGTAAGGTACGAGCAGTACTTC.